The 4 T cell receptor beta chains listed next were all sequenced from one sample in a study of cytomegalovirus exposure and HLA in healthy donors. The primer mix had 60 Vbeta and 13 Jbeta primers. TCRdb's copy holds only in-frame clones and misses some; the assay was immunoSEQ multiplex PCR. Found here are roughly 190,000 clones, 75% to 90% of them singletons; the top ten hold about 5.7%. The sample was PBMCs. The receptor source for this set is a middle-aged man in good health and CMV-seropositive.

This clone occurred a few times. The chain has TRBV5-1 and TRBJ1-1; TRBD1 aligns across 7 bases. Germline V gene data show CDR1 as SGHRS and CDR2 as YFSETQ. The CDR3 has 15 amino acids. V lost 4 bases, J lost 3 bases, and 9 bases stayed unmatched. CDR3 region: CASSVGTQGDTEAFF. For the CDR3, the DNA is TGCGCCAGCAGCGTGGGGACTCAGGGGGACACTGAAGCTTTCTTT.

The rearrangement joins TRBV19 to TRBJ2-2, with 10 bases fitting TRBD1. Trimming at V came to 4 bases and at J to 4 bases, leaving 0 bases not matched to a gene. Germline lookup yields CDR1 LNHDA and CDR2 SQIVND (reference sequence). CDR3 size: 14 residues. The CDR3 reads CASSRTGGTGELFF. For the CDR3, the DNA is TGTGCCAGTAGTAGGACAGGGGGCACCGGGGAGCTGTTTTTT.

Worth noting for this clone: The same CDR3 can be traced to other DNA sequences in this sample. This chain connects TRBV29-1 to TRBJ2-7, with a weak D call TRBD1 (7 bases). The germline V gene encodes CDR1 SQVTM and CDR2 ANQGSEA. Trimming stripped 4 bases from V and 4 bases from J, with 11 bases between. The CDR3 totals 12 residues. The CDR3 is CSVGTGGYEQYF. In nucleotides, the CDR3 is TGCAGCGTTGGGACAGGAGGGTACGAGCAGTACTTC.

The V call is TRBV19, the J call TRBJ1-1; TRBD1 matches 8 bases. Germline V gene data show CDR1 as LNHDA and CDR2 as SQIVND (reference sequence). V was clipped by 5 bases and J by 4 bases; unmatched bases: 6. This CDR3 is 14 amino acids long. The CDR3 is CASSPWTGITEAFF. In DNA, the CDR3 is TGTGCCAGTAGTCCGTGGACAGGGATCACTGAAGCTTTCTTT.